A single sample gave rise to the 2 T cell receptor beta chains below, sequenced in a study of T-cell reconstitution after alpha-beta-depleted transplantation in children. As it was prepared, the TCRbeta library received unique molecular identifiers. TCRdb called the PCR reads again in MiXCR, with one record for every CDR3 protein. The table shows about 540,000 distinct CDR3 sequences, with around 17% occurring only once. The specimen comprised PBMCs from the stem cell graft donor, sampled from the stem cell graft. Every receptor here comes from a human donor who donated a stem cell graft to a child with acute lymphoblastic leukemia.

The sample holds a few counts of this clonotype. The chain carries TRBV7-8 and TRBJ1-5; 8 bases are shared with TRBD1. The V gene end was trimmed by 3 bases and the J gene end by 9 bases; junction bases not matched to a gene: 7. The CDR3 is 14 residues long. Germline V gene lookup returns CDR1 SGHVS and CDR2 FQNEAQ. CDR3 amino acids: CASSLAGGAGPQHF. The CDR3 region has the DNA TGTGCCAGCAGCTTGGCAGGGGGCGCGGGGCCCCAGCATTTT.

This chain uses TRBV12-3 or TRBV12-4 with TRBJ1-6; 8 positions agree with TRBD1. Unmatched junction bases numbered 7, after V lost 6 bases and J lost 9 bases. The CDR3 covers 14 residues. The CDR3: CASRPTGGISPLHF. In DNA form, the CDR3 reads TGTGCCAGCAGGCCCACAGGGGGGATTTCACCCCTCCACTTT.